This passage covers 27 T cell receptor beta chains from one sample sequenced in a study of beta chain features in type 1 diabetes. These receptors have no known antigen. Findings and limits, study-wide: All four CD4+ subsets from Type 1 diabetes patients carried moderately but significantly shorter TCRB CDR3s.

What was sequenced were expressed TCRB transcripts, since all of the isolated RNA had been reverse transcribed. Measured with immunoSEQ multiplex PCR; TCRdb has only the in-frame clones, and not every one. The table shows hundreds of thousands of clones, with 15% occurring only once. Sequenced sample: naive CD4+ T cells from blood. All receptors derive from a man younger than 35 with type 1 diabetes.

The J gene is TRBJ1-6, the V gene TRBV5-1; 7 bases fit TRBD1. This CDR3 spans 14 amino acids. The germline V gene has CDR1 SGHRS and CDR2 YFSETQ. V shed 3 bases, J shed 5 bases, and the junction held 2 bases outside the gene matches. CDR3 nucleotides: TGCGCCAGCAGCTCGCAGGGGGATAATTCACCCCTCCACTTT. It yields the protein CASSSQGDNSPLHF. Drawing the rest from reference TRBV5-1 and TRBJ1-6, the complete variable domain is KAGVTQTPRYLIKTRGQQVTLSCSPISGHRSVSWYQQTPGQGLQFLFEYFSETQRNKGNFPGRFSGRQFSNSRSEMNVSTLELGDSALYLCASSSQGDNSPLHFGNGTRLTVT.

The sample holds a few counts of this clone. The chain employs TRBV11-2 and TRBJ2-6; 8 nucleotides match TRBD1. This CDR3 contains 17 residues. V trimming: 7 bases; J trimming: 0 bases; junction bases outside the gene matches: 8. Germline CDR1 is SGHAT and CDR2 is FQNNGV. The CDR3, as DNA: TGTGCCAGCACCATGACAGGGACAGGCTCTGGGGCCAACGTCCTGACTTTC. This gives the protein CASTMTGTGSGANVLTF.

This clone was picked up a small number of times. This chain links TRBV9 with TRBJ1-2; TRBD1 aligns across 7 bases. CDR3 size: 16 residues. Unmatched junction bases numbered 12, after V lost 4 bases and J lost 3 bases. Germline CDR1 reads SGDLS; CDR2 reads YYNGEE. CDR3 sequence: CASSPRDSSRYYGYTF. The CDR3 DNA reads TGTGCCAGCAGCCCACGGGACAGCTCACGCTACTATGGCTACACCTTC.

This clone was picked up a small number of times. The J gene is TRBJ1-5, the V gene TRBV4-3; D is undetermined. The CDR3 sequence is 15 residues long. The germline V gene encodes CDR1 LGHNA and CDR2 YSLEER. V was pared by 0 bases and J by 6 bases, with 12 bases between. In DNA form, the CDR3 reads TGCGCCAGCAGCCAAGATGTTAGTGTGCGTCAGCCCCAGCATTTT. This translates into CASSQDVSVRQPQHF.

This clone has just a few counts. The gene calls are TRBV5-4 and TRBJ2-1; no reliable D call. The CDR3 extends over 15 amino acids. Trimming removed 0 bases from V and 3 bases from J, with 10 bases in between. The germline CDR1 and CDR2 sequences are SGHNT and YYREEE (reference sequence). The CDR3 is CASSLVQDFYNEQFF. CDR3 nucleotides: TGTGCCAGCAGCTTGGTTCAGGATTTCTACAATGAGCAGTTCTTC.

Only a few counts were recorded for this clone. V gene TRBV29-1 combines with J gene TRBJ2-1; 8 nucleotides align to TRBD1. From germline, CDR1 is SQVTM and CDR2 ANQGSEA. J lost 7 bases, V lost 7 bases, and 6 bases had no gene match. CDR3 length: 12 residues. CDR3 amino acids: CSDRQGMNEQFF. The CDR3 region has the DNA TGCAGCGATAGACAGGGGATGAATGAGCAGTTCTTC.

The chain recombines TRBV28 with TRBJ2-7; TRBD1 matches at 8 bases. Looked up from germline, CDR1 is MDHEN and CDR2 is SYDVKM. The length of the CDR3 is 16 residues. The trim removed 7 bases at V and 3 bases at J, leaving 14 bases unmatched. CDR3 coding DNA: TGTGCCAGCACCCCGGTATACGGGGACAGGAGCTACGAGCAGTACTTC. This encodes CASTPVYGDRSYEQYF. The full variable domain, in which reference TRBV28 and TRBJ2-7 provide the parts outside the CDR3, is DVKVTQSSRYLVKRTGEKVFLECVQDMDHENMFWYRQDPGLGLRLIYFSYDVKMKEKGDIPEGYSVSREKKERFSLILESASTNQTSMYLCASTPVYGDRSYEQYFGPGTRLTVT.

This clone has only a few counts. The chain combines TRBV5-1 with TRBJ2-1; 13 nucleotides match TRBD2. Germline V lookup: CDR1 SGHRS, CDR2 YFSETQ. V lost 5 bases to trimming and J lost 6 bases; unmatched junction nucleotides: 5. This CDR3 is 15 amino acids long. The CDR3 DNA is TGCGCCAGCAGTCGAACTAGCGGGAGGGCCAATGAGCAGTTCTTC. Protein sequence: CASSRTSGRANEQFF.

This clone was observed a handful of times. This rearrangement joins TRBV14 to TRBJ1-2; the match to TRBD1 covers 7 bases. The CDR3 totals 13 residues. Unmatched junction bases numbered 3, after V lost 3 bases and J lost 5 bases. In germline, CDR1 is SGHDN, CDR2 FVKESK. The CDR3 loop is CASSHRTGYGYTF. CDR3 sequence (DNA): TGTGCCAGCAGCCACCGGACAGGTTATGGCTACACCTTC.

V and J are TRBV5-6 and TRBJ2-2; 7 positions match TRBD1. CDR1 and CDR2 from the germline V gene are SGHDT and YYEEEE. The CDR3 contains 15 residues. Trimming removed 3 bases from V and 5 bases from J; junction bases left unmatched: 7. The CDR3, as DNA: TGTGCCAGCAGCTCGGGGACAGTGGTGACCGGGGAGCTGTTTTTT. Its protein is CASSSGTVVTGELFF.

As to this clone: Other DNA sequences from this sample encode an identical CDR3 as well. The chain carries TRBV28 and TRBJ2-5; D call uncertain. V lost 3 bases and J lost 4, with 6 bases in between. Germline V CDR1 and CDR2: MDHEN, SYDVKM. The CDR3 totals 12 residues. The CDR3 coding sequence is TGTGCCAGCAGTTTGAGGAGAGAGACCCAGTACTTC. Its translation is CASSLRRETQYF.

As concerns this clone: Other DNA sequences in this specimen translate into the identical CDR3. The V gene is TRBV7-9, the J gene TRBJ2-7; 8 bases are shared with TRBD1. Germline-derived CDR1 and CDR2 are SEHNR and FQNEAQ (reference sequence). The CDR3 is 14 amino acids. Unmatched junction bases numbered 2, after V lost 3 bases and J lost 1 base. CDR3 nucleotide sequence: TGTGCCAGCAGCTTTGGGACAGGTTCCTACGAGCAGTACTTC. Protein sequence: CASSFGTGSYEQYF.

The chain joins TRBV18 to TRBJ2-3, with 8 bases identical to TRBD1. CDR3 length: 15 amino acids. V was clipped by 6 bases and J by 0 bases; unmatched bases: 5. CDR1 is KGHSH and CDR2 is LQKENI in the germline V gene. DNA of the CDR3: TGTGCCAGCTCTCCCTGGACAGGGAGCACAGATACGCAGTATTTT. Its translation is CASSPWTGSTDTQYF.

The chain is built from TRBV7-9 and TRBJ1-2, with D perhaps matching TRBD1 (5 bases). Trimming pared 5 bases from V and 4 bases from J, leaving 14 bases between. Germline CDR1 and CDR2: SEHNR and FQNEAQ (reference sequence). This CDR3 spans 14 amino acids. Written as DNA, the CDR3 is TGTGCCAGCAGCGAACCAGGGTGGGGCTATGGCTACACCTTC. Translating gives CASSEPGWGYGYTF.

CDR3 in amino acids: CAWRADSRNNEQFF. CDR3 sequence (DNA): TGTGCCTGGAGGGCGGACAGTAGGAACAATGAGCAGTTCTTC. The rearrangement links TRBV30 to TRBJ2-1; a weak D match, TRBD1 (6 bases). Germline values: CDR1 GTSNPN, CDR2 SVGIG (reference sequence). Trimming cost V 3 bases and J 5 bases, with 14 bases left between them. The CDR3 has 14 amino acids.

This clone has more than one count but fewer than ten. The genes are TRBV30 and TRBJ1-6; D call uncertain. With 1 base removed from V and 4 bases from J, the gap between germline ends came to 2 bases. Looked up from germline, CDR1 is GTSNPN and CDR2 is SVGIG (reference sequence). The CDR3 length is 12 residues. In DNA form, the CDR3 reads TGTGCCTGGAGTGCTTATAATTCACCCCTCCACTTT. Translated, it gives CAWSAYNSPLHF.

The CDR3 sequence is CASSVPDRGDGYTF. CDR3 nucleotide sequence: TGTGCCAGCAGCGTACCCGACAGGGGAGATGGCTACACCTTC. The chain has TRBV9 and TRBJ1-2; 8 bases map to TRBD1. The V gene's germline CDR1 is SGDLS and CDR2 YYNGEE. With 1 base clipped from V and 6 bases from J, the junction kept 5 bases outside the gene matches. This CDR3 is 14 amino acids long.

In this sample, this clone turned up a few times. The genes are TRBV11-2 and TRBJ2-3; TRBD2 might be the D (6 bases). Trimming removed 4 bases from V and 0 bases from J, with 17 bases in between. The germline gives CDR1 SGHAT, CDR2 FQNNGV. The CDR3 is 17 amino acids. The CDR3 sequence is CASSSQWAGPSTDTQYF. The CDR3 DNA follows: TGTGCCAGCAGCTCCCAGTGGGCGGGGCCTAGCACAGATACGCAGTATTTT.

Only a few counts were recorded for this clone. The V and J genes are TRBV18 and TRBJ2-7; a weak D match, TRBD2 (5 bases). CDR1 and CDR2 from the germline V gene are KGHSH and LQKENI. V was clipped by 5 bases and J by 2 bases, with 13 bases between them. CDR3 length: 14 amino acids. CDR3 protein: CASSSGEGPYEQYF. DNA for the CDR3: TGTGCCAGCTCATCCGGAGAGGGCCCCTACGAGCAGTACTTC.

Only a few counts were recorded for this clone. Additional DNA sequences in this sample encode the identical CDR3. This rearrangement joins TRBV7-2 to TRBJ2-1; 14 bases fit TRBD2. CDR3 length equals 15 residues. The junction had 1 base not matched to a gene; V was cut back by 3 bases and J by 6 bases. CDR1 SGHTA and CDR2 FQGNSA come from the germline V gene. The CDR3, as DNA: TGTGCCAGCAGCTTCGGACTAGCGGGGGGCAATGAGCAGTTCTTC. It translates to CASSFGLAGGNEQFF.

The genes are TRBV25-1 and TRBJ2-5; tentatively, D is TRBD1 (5 bases). Trimming took 2 bases from V and 5 from J, leaving 12 bases between them. The CDR3 contains 14 residues. CDR1 and CDR2 (germline): MGHDK, SYGVNS. The CDR3 reads CASSEQAGWETQYF. The DNA of the CDR3 is TGTGCCAGCAGTGAACAGGCAGGGTGGGAGACCCAGTACTTC.

This clone was recorded a few times. The chain has TRBV18 and TRBJ2-1; 7 nucleotides align to TRBD1. The CDR3 has 14 residues. Germline V lookup: CDR1 KGHSH, CDR2 LQKENI. Trimming took 4 bases from V and 2 from J; bases not matched to a gene: 2. The CDR3: CASSRTGAYNEQFF. CDR3 nucleotide sequence: TGTGCCAGCTCACGAACAGGGGCCTACAATGAGCAGTTCTTC. Full variable domain (outside the CDR3, taken from reference TRBV18 and TRBJ2-1): NAGVMQNPRHLVRRRGQEARLRCSPMKGHSHVYWYRQLPEEGLKFMVYLQKENIIDESGMPKERFSAEFPKEGPSILRIQQVVRGDSAAYFCASSRTGAYNEQFFGPGTRLTVL.

This chain links TRBV7-2 with TRBJ2-7; D ambiguous. V lost 4 bases and J lost 1, with 8 bases in between. CDR3 size: 13 residues. Germline V CDR1 and CDR2: SGHTA, FQGNSA. CDR3 residues: CASSWSHSYEQYF. CDR3 DNA sequence: TGTGCCAGCAGCTGGTCACATTCCTACGAGCAGTACTTC.

Only a few counts were recorded for this clone. This CDR3 is CASRTVAGAPGSYF. CDR3 DNA sequence: TGTGCCAGCAGAACTGTAGCGGGAGCTCCTGGATCTTACTTC. The chain recombines TRBV27 with TRBJ2-5; 9 nucleotides line up with TRBD2. Losses at the gene ends were 6 bases for V and 14 bases for J; bases not matched to a gene: 16. This CDR3 contains 14 residues. Germline V lookup: CDR1 MNHEY, CDR2 SMNVEV (reference sequence).

This clone was counted between two and nine times. This chain uses TRBV7-8 with TRBJ2-1; 10 bases are shared with TRBD2. Trimming cost V 5 bases and J 4 bases; bases outside gene matches: 14. Germline loops: CDR1 SGHVS, CDR2 FQNEAQ. The CDR3 sequence is 18 residues long. CDR3 in DNA: TGTGCCAGCAGCCCCTTACCTGCTAGCGGGAGAGTATACAATGAGCAGTTCTTC. Protein product: CASSPLPASGRVYNEQFF. Drawing the rest from reference TRBV7-8 and TRBJ2-1, the complete variable domain is GAGVSQSPRYKVAKRGQDVALRCDPISGHVSLFWYQQALGQGPEFLTYFQNEAQLDKSGLPSDRFFAERPEGSVSTLKIQRTQQEDSAVYLCASSPLPASGRVYNEQFFGPGTRLTVL.

This rearrangement joins TRBV15 to TRBJ2-5, with 8 bases identical to TRBD2. Germline V gene sequence: CDR1 LNHNV, CDR2 YYDKDF (reference sequence). CDR3 size: 12 residues. J lost 7 bases, V lost 5 bases, and 3 bases had no gene match. CDR3 in DNA: TGTGCCACCAGCCTGGCGGGGGGGACCCAGTACTTC. Protein sequence: CATSLAGGTQYF.

The J gene is TRBJ1-2, the V gene TRBV7-6; 8 positions agree with TRBD1. J lost 4 bases, V lost 5 bases, and 6 bases had no gene match. The CDR3 contains 14 residues. CDR1 and CDR2 from the germline V gene are SGHVS and FNYEAQ. CDR3 nucleotide sequence: TGTGCCAGCAGCGAGTGGACAGGGCCCTATGGCTACACCTTC. It yields the protein CASSEWTGPYGYTF.